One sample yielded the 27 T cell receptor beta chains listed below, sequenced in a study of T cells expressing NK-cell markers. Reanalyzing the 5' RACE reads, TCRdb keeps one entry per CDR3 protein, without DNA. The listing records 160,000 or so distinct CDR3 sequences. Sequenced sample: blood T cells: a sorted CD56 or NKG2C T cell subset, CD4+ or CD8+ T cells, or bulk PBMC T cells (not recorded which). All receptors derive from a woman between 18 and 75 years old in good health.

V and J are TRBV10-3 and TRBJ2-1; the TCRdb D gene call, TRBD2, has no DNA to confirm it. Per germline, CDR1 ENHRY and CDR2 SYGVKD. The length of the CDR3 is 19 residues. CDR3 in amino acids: CAISEIRGLAGGPYNEQFF.

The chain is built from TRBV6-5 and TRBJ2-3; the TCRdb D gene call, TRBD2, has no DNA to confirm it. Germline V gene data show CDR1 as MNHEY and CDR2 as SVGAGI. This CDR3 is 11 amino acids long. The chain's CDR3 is CASSLNERQYF.

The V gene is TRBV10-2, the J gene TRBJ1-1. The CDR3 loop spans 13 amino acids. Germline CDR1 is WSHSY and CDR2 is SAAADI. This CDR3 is CASSGTSWAEAFF.

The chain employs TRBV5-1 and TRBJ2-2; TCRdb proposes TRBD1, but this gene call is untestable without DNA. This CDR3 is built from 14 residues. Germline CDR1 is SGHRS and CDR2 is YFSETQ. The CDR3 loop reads CASSFTGATGELFF.

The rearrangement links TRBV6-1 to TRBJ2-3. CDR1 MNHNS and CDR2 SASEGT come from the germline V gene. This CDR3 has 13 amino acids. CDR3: CASRAALAIAQYF.

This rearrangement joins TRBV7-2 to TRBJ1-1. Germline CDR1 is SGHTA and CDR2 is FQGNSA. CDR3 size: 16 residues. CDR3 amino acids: CASSLVHGRVGTEAFF.

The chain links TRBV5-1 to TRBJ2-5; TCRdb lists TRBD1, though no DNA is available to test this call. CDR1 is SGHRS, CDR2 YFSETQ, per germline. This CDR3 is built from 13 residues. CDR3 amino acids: CASRGTGEETQYF.

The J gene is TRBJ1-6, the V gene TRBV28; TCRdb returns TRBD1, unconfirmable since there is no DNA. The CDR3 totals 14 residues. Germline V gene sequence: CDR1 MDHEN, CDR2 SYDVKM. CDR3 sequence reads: CASSLGGNRSPLHF.

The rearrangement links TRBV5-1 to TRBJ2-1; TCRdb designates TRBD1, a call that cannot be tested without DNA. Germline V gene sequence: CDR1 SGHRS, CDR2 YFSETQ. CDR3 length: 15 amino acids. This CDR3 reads CASSLGNGGRNEQFF. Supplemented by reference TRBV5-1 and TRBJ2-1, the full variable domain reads KAGVTQTPRYLIKTRGQQVTLSCSPISGHRSVSWYQQTPGQGLQFLFEYFSETQRNKGNFPGRFSGRQFSNSRSEMNVSTLELGDSALYLCASSLGNGGRNEQFFGPGTRLTVL.

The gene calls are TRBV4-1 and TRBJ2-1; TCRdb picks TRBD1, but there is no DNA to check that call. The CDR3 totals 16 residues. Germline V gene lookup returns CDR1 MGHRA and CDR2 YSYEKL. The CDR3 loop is CASSQGLDRGRGEQFF.

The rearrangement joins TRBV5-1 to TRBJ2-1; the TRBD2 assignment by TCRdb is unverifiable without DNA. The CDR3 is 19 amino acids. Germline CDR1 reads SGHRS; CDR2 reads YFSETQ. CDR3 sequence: CASRTDGREGRGSYNEQFF.

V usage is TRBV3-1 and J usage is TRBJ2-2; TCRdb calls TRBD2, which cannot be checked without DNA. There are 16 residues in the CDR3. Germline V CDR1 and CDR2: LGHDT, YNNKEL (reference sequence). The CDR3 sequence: CASSRRDSLNTGELFF.

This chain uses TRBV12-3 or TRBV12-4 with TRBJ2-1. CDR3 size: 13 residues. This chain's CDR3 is CASEASGSYEQFF.

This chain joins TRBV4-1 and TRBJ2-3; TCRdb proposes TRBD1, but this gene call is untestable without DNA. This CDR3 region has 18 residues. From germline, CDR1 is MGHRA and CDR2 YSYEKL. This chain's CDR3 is CASSQGVPVGGSTDTQYF.

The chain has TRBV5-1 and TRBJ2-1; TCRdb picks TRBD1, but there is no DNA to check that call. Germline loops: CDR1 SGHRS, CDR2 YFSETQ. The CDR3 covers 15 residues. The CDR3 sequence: CASSLNDRDYNEQFF.

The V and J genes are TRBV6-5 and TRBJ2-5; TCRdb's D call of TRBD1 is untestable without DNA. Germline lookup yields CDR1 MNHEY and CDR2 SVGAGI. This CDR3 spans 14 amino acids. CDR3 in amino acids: CASSYGRGRETQYF.

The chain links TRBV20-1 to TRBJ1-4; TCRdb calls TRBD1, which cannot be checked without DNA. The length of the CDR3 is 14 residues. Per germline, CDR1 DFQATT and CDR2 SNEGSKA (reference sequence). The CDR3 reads CSANRGAANEKLFF.

The CDR3: CASSFRTADNEQFF. The chain combines TRBV5-1 with TRBJ2-1; TCRdb names TRBD1, which stays unverified in the absence of DNA. CDR1 and CDR2 (germline): SGHRS, YFSETQ. This CDR3 has 14 amino acids. Based on the CDR3 plus reference TRBV5-1 and TRBJ2-1, the full variable domain is KAGVTQTPRYLIKTRGQQVTLSCSPISGHRSVSWYQQTPGQGLQFLFEYFSETQRNKGNFPGRFSGRQFSNSRSEMNVSTLELGDSALYLCASSFRTADNEQFFGPGTRLTVL.

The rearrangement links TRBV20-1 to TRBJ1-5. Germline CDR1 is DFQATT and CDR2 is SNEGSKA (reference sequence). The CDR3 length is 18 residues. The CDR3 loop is CSARDPFSTVGSNQPQHF.

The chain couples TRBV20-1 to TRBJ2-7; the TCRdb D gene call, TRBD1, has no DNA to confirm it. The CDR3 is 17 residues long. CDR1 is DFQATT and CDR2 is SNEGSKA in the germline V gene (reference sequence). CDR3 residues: CSAREPSGGGRAYEQYF.

The CDR3 sequence is CSAGDWSDTQYF. The rearrangement uses TRBV20-1 and TRBJ2-3; the D call from TCRdb, TRBD2, cannot be confirmed without DNA. The germline gives CDR1 DFQATT, CDR2 SNEGSKA (reference sequence). The CDR3 totals 12 residues.

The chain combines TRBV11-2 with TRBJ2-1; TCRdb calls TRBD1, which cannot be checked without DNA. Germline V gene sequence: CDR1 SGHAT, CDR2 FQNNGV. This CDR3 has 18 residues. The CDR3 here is CASSLDLSGASLYNEQFF.

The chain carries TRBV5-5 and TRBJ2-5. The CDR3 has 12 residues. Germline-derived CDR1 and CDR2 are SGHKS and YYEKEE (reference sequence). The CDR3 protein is CASSWGGETQYF.

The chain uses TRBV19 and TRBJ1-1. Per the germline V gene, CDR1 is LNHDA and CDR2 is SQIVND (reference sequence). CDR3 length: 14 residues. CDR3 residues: CASSMVQRRTEAFF. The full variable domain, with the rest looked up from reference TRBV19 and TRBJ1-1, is DGGITQSPKYLFRKEGQNVTLSCEQNLNHDAMYWYRQDPGQGLRLIYYSQIVNDFQKGDIAEGYSVSREKKESFPLTVTSAQKNPTAFYLCASSMVQRRTEAFFGQGTRLTVV.

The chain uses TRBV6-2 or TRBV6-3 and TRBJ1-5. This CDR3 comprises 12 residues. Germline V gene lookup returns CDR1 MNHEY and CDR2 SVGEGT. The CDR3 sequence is CASRTSIQPQHF.

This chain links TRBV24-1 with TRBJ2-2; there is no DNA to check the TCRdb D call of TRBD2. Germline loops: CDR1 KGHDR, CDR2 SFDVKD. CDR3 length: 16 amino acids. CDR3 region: CATSLASGMNTGELFF.

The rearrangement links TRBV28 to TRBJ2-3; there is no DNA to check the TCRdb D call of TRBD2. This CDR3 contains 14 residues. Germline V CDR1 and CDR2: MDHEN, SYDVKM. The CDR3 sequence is CASSWDFSLDTQYF. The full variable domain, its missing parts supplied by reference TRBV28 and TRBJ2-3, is DVKVTQSSRYLVKRTGEKVFLECVQDMDHENMFWYRQDPGLGLRLIYFSYDVKMKEKGDIPEGYSVSREKKERFSLILESASTNQTSMYLCASSWDFSLDTQYFGPGTRLTVL.